This TCR beta chain derives from a study of PD-L1 blockade in urothelial cancer (dated by TCRdb to 2016 to 2017). Describing the broader study: Every patient began therapy at some point between 2013 and 2015 and was given atezolizumab 1,200 mg intravenously every 3 weeks. Durable clinical benefit was achieved by nine patients but not by the remaining 20. Progression-free survival longer than 6 months counted as durable clinical benefit, and TCR features were additionally tested against both progression-free and overall survival. An ECOG performance status of 0 or 1 was recorded for the patients, and 0 to 3 prior chemotherapy regimens had been received by the patients. About nine tenths of the roughly 29 patients were identified as males with urothelial cancer of bladder origin, and a prior smoking history was reported by 18 of 29 patients. Pretreatment blood TCR-seq was available for about 28 patients, at least one posttreatment blood collection was obtained for roughly 24 patients, and tumor TCR-seq was available for roughly 24 patients. Blood samples yielded a median of around 130,000 T cells and tens of thousands of unique TCRs, with median clonality about 0.08. In the same patients who had TCR sequencing, pretreatment tumors also underwent whole exome sequencing and RNA sequencing. TCR sequencing covered pretreatment tumor samples and matched, serially collected peripheral blood taken before and after atezolizumab treatment. The study, an exploratory multi-omic analysis, examined somatic, immune and clinical correlates of response to PD-L1 blockade with atezolizumab in urothelial cancer. Blood samples were analyzed at two time points: 3 weeks after treatment start (second dose) and 6 weeks after treatment start. The paper's findings and limits, for the study overall: Because the sample size was small (n of about 31) and many of the analyses were exploratory, the results are meant to be hypothesis-generating. Among patients with durable benefit, tumor-associated TCR clones showed greater expansion in peripheral blood 3 weeks after treatment started (n of about 21, p = 0.022). A pretreatment peripheral blood TCR clonality below the median was linked to improved progression-free and overall survival.

Synthetic TCR analog templates were spiked into each PCR so that absolute template abundance could be estimated from read counts. TCRbeta CDR3 regions were amplified from genomic DNA with bias-controlled V and J gene primers using the immunoSEQ assay. Sequencing of rearranged TCRbeta segments was done at approximately 20X coverage. In the source study's methods: Clustering was used to correct sequencing errors, and CDR3s were annotated against IMGT to assign V, D and J genes. Downstream analyses used only productive TCRbeta rearrangements, leaving out any out-of-frame or stop-codon sequences. Clonality was computed as one minus Shannon entropy normalized by the log of the number of unique productive sequences. Clones differing between time points or between blood and tumor were identified using Fisher's exact test with Benjamini-Hochberg correction, with an adjusted p below 0.01 applied as the threshold. TCRdb obtained this table from immuneACCESS and retained in-frame rearrangements with V and J assigned. These tables miss some clones; where compared with another copy, unresolved V genes account for less than half of the shortfall, and the remainder is unexplained. Clone size and V and J calls were adopted from that table, with D and trimming inferred from the DNA. The sample profile shows some 67,000 clones; roughly 91% of them were found once. Of the sample, approximately 3.5% is held by the ten largest clones.

As regards this clone: Its cognate antigen has yet to be identified. Base quality data are lacking; no much larger clone is found one base away.

A cohort of some 29 patients with locally advanced or metastatic urothelial carcinoma, treated at Memorial Sloan Kettering on a trial protocol, was included. Peripheral blood mononuclear cells were collected pretreatment and during treatment, with between 1 and 8 total time points obtained per patient. The Qiagen DNeasy Blood extraction kit was used to purify genomic DNA from total PBMCs and tumor samples. PBMCs were collected pretreatment and during treatment, and were isolated and stored as previously described. V is shortened by 2 bases, J by 4 bases, and the region joining them spans 13 bases. CDR1 and CDR2 (SGHRS, YFSETQ) derive from the germline V gene. CDR3 length: 16 amino acids, cysteine to phenylalanine. The kept DNA is CDR3 alone, 48 bases in frame from the first base.

Here the chain combines TRBV5-1 and TRBJ1-6, with a tentative D gene TRBD1 over 6 matching bases. This receptor was identified in a man aged 55 to 69 with urothelial cancer. Sequencing was performed on PBMCs, taken around atezolizumab (anti-PD-L1) treatment. DNA sequence: TGCGCCAGCAGCTTAGCCGGGACAAGATATAATTCACCCCTCCACTTT. This translates into CASSLAGTRYNSPLHF. With the rest looked up from the reference TRBV5-1 and TRBJ1-6 genes rather than sequenced, the full variable domain is KAGVTQTPRYLIKTRGQQVTLSCSPISGHRSVSWYQQTPGQGLQFLFEYFSETQRNKGNFPGRFSGRQFSNSRSEMNVSTLELGDSALYLCASSLAGTRYNSPLHFGNGTRLTVT.